This is a list of T cell receptor beta chains from one sample in a study of blood T cell repertoires in COVID-19. Only in-frame clones appear in the TCRdb table, and some are missing; sequencing was by immunoSEQ multiplex PCR. In the table there are tens of thousands of clones, over 75% of which are singletons. The sample was peripheral blood. These receptors came from a woman of 80 years or more with active COVID-19. CDR3s include the opening cysteine and the closing phenylalanine or tryptophan. The D gene is left open where the match is weak. Expanded clones are given a class, and other clones once, few, many or no size at all.

TRBJ2-3 TRBV5-1 NA NA CASSPRPSGRTDTQYF TGCGCCAGCAGCCCCCGGCCCAGCGGCCGCACAGATACGCAGTATTTT
TRBJ1-5 TRBV28 few NA CASSLSRVQNQPQHF TGTGCCAGCAGTTTATCCAGGGTCCAAAATCAGCCCCAGCATTTT
TRBJ1-1 TRBV28 NA NA CASRPAGTNTEAFF TGTGCCAGCAGGCCTGCAGGGACAAACACTGAAGCTTTCTTT
TRBJ1-3 TRBV6-7 NA TRBD1 CASTYGAGGQGFSSGNTIYF TGTGCCAGCACTTACGGGGCGGGGGGACAGGGGTTTTCCTCTGGAAACACCATATATTTT
TRBJ1-6 TRBV3-1/TRBV3-2 NA TRBD1 CASRPISGQGHNSPLHF TGTGCCAGCAGACCCATCTCGGGACAGGGCCATAATTCACCCCTCCACTTT
TRBJ2-5 TRBV3-1/TRBV3-2 NA NA CASSLRDQETQYF TGTGCCAGCAGCCTCAGGGACCAAGAGACCCAGTACTTC
TRBJ1-3 TRBV4-2 NA NA CASSQELGAVSGNTIYF TGTGCCAGCAGCCAAGAACTTGGGGCTGTCTCTGGAAACACCATATATTTT
TRBJ1-2 TRBV2 NA TRBD1 CASRAGTGLGQNYGYTF TGTGCCAGCAGGGCCGGGACAGGGTTGGGGCAGAACTATGGCTACACCTTC
TRBJ1-2 TRBV19 NA NA CASRSSDRIDYGYTF TGTGCCAGTAGATCCTCGGACAGAATCGACTATGGCTACACCTTC
TRBJ2-3 TRBV15 NA NA CATSKQADTQYF TGTGCCACCAGCAAACAGGCAGATACGCAGTATTTT
TRBJ2-7 TRBV7-9 NA TRBD1 CASSLRLSGTGVYEQYF TGTGCCAGCAGCTTGAGGCTCTCCGGGACAGGAGTCTACGAGCAGTACTTC
TRBJ2-7 TRBV28 NA TRBD2 CASSFRLAAPSYEQYF TGTGCCAGCAGTTTCCGACTAGCGGCCCCCTCCTACGAGCAGTACTTC
TRBJ2-3 TRBV5-4 NA NA CASWLAGSSDTQYF TGTGCCAGCTGGTTGGCAGGGTCCTCAGATACGCAGTATTTT
TRBJ1-6 TRBV23-1 NA NA CASSQSVESSYNSPLHF TGCGCCAGCAGTCAATCGGTGGAGAGCTCCTATAATTCACCCCTCCACTTT
TRBJ2-7 TRBV19 NA NA CASSKSGFSYEQYF TGTGCCAGTAGCAAGTCGGGGTTCTCCTACGAGCAGTACTTC
TRBJ2-2 TRBV4-2 NA TRBD2 CASSLAGGPTTGELFF TGTGCCAGCAGCCTCGCGGGGGGGCCTACCACCGGGGAGCTGTTTTTT